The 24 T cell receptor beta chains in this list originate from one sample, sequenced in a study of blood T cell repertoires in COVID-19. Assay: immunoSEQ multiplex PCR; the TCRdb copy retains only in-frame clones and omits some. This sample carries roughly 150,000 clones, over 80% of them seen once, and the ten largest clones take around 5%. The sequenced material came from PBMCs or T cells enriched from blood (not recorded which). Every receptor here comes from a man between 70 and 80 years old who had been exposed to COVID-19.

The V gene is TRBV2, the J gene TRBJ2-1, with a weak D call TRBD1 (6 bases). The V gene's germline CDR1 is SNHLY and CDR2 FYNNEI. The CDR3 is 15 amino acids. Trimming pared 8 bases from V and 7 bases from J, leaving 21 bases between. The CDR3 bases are TGTGCCAGCGAGCCCCGGATGACAGGAGGAAATGAGCAGTTCTTC. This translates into CASEPRMTGGNEQFF.

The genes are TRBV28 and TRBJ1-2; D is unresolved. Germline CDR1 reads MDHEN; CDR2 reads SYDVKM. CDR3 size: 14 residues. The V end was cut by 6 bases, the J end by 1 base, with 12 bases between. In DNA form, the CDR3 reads TGTGCCAGCAGGCCTCATAGCGGTAACTATGGCTACACCTTC. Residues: CASRPHSGNYGYTF.

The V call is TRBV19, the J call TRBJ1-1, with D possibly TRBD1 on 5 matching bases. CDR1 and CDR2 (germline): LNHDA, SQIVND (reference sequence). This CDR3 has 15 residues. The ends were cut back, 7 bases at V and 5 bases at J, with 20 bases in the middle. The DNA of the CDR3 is TGTGCCAGTAAAGTCGGTCCAGGGATTCGTACTGAAGCTTTCTTT. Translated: CASKVGPGIRTEAFF. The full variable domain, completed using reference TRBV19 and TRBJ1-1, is DGGITQSPKYLFRKEGQNVTLSCEQNLNHDAMYWYRQDPGQGLRLIYYSQIVNDFQKGDIAEGYSVSREKKESFPLTVTSAQKNPTAFYLCASKVGPGIRTEAFFGQGTRLTVV.

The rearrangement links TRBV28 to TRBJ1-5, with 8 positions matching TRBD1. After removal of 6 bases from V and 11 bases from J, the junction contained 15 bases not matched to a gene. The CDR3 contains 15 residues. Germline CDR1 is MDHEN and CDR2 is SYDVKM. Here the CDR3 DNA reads TGTGCCAGCAGCCTTGGACAGGGCGGGAACCGGGCCCAGCATTTT. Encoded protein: CASSLGQGGNRAQHF.

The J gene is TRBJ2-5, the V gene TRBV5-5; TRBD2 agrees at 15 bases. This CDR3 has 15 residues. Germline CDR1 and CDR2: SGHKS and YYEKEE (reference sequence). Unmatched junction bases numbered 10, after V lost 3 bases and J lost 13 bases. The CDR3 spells CASSSGLAGGPKWYF. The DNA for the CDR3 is TGTGCCAGCAGCTCCGGACTAGCGGGAGGGCCCAAATGGTACTTC.

This chain's CDR3 is CASSSLEESGNTEAFF. The CDR3 bases are TGTGCCAGCAGCTCCCTAGAAGAAAGCGGGAACACTGAAGCTTTCTTT. The chain employs TRBV5-4 and TRBJ1-1; D ambiguous. From germline, CDR1 is SGHNT and CDR2 YYREEE (reference sequence). V was trimmed by 3 bases and J by 1 base, leaving 16 bases between them. The CDR3 covers 16 residues.

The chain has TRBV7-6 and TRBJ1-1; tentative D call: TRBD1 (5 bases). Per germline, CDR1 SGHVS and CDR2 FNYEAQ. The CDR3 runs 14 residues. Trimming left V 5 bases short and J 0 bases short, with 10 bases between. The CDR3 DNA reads TGTGCCAGCAGCGGAGGGGTTATGAACACTGAAGCTTTCTTT. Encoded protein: CASSGGVMNTEAFF. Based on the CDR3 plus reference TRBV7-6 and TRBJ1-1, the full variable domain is GAGVSQSPRYKVTKRGQDVALRCDPISGHVSLYWYRQALGQGPEFLTYFNYEAQQDKSGLPNDRFSAERPEGSISTLTIQRTEQRDSAMYRCASSGGVMNTEAFFGQGTRLTVV.

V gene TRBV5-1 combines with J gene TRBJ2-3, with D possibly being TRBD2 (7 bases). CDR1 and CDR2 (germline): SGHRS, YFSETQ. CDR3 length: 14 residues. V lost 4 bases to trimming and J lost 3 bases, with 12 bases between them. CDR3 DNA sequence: TGCGCCAGCAGCCCCGAGGGGGGGACAGATACGCAGTATTTT. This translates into CASSPEGGTDTQYF.

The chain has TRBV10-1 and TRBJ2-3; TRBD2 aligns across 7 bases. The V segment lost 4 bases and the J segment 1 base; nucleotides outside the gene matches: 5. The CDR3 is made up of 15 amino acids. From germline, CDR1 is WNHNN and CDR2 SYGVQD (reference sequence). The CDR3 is CASSGVAGGTDTQYF. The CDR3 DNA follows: TGCGCCAGCAGTGGAGTGGCGGGAGGCACAGATACGCAGTATTTT.

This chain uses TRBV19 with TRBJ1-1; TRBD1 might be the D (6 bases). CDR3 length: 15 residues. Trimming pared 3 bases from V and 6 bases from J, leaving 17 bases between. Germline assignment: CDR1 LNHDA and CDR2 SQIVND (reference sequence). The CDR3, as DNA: TGTGCCAGTAGTATGACGATTACGACAGGATCTGAAGCTTTCTTT. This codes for CASSMTITTGSEAFF.

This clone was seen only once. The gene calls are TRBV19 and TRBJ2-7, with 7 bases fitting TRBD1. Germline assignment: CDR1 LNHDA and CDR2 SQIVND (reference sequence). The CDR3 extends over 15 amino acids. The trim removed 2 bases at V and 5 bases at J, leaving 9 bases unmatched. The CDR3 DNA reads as TGTGCCAGTAGTATAAACCCGGACAGGCGGCACGAGCAGTACTTC. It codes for CASSINPDRRHEQYF.

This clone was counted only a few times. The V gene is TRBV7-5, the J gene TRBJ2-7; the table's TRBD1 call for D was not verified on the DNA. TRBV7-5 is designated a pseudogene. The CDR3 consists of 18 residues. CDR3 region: CARSLRQDRGTPSYEQYF. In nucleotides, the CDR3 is TGTGCCAGAAGCTTAAGGCAGGACAGGGGGACGCCTTCCTACGAGCAGTACTTC.

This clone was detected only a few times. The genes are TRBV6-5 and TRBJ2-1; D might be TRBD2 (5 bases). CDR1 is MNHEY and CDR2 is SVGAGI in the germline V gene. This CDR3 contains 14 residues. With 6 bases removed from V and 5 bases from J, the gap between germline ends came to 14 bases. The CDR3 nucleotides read TGTGCCAGCAGAACCAGCGGAAAAAACAATGAGCAGTTCTTC. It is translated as CASRTSGKNNEQFF.

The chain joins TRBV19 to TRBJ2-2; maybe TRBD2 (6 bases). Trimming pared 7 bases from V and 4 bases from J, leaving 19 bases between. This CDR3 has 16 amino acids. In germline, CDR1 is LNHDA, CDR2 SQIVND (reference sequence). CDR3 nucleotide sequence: TGTGCCAGTATCTGGGGGGTAGGATTGGGCACCGGGGAGCTGTTTTTT. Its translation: CASIWGVGLGTGELFF.

CDR3 region: CASSQEGQGANEQFF. The CDR3 DNA reads TGTGCCAGCAGCCAAGAGGGACAGGGGGCAAATGAGCAGTTCTTC. The V and J genes are TRBV4-2 and TRBJ2-1; TRBD1 matches at 12 bases. The CDR3 extends over 15 amino acids. Looked up from germline, CDR1 is LGHNA and CDR2 is YNFKEQ. After removal of 0 bases from V and 7 bases from J, the junction contained 1 base not matched to a gene.

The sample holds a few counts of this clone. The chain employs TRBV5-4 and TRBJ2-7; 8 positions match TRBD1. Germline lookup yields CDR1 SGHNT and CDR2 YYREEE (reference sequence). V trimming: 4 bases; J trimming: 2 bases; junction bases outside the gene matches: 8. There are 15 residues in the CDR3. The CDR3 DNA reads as TGTGCCAGCAGCACCGGACAGGGAGGCCCCTACGAGCAGTACTTC. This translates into CASSTGQGGPYEQYF.

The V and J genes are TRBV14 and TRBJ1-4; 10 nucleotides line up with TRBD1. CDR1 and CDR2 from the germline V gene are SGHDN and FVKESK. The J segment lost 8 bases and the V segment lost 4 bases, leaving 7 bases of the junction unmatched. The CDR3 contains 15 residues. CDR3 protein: CASSPRQGAREKLFF. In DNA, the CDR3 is TGTGCCAGCAGCCCCCGACAGGGGGCGAGGGAAAAACTGTTTTTT.

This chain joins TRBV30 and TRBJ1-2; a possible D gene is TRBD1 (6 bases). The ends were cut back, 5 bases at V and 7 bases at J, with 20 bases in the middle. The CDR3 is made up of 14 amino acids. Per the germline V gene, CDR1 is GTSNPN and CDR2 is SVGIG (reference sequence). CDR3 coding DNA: TGTGCCTGGCATCGCAGGGGTTCGGACCCTGGCTACACCTTC. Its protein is CAWHRRGSDPGYTF.

DNA of the CDR3: TGTGCCACCTCCGGTTCGCCCCATACTAACTATGGCTACACCTTC. This encodes CATSGSPHTNYGYTF. The genes are TRBV7-2 and TRBJ1-2; D uncertain. The CDR3 contains 15 residues. Germline assignment: CDR1 SGHTA and CDR2 FQGNSA. Trimming took off 10 bases at V and 0 bases at J, with 18 bases between the two ends.

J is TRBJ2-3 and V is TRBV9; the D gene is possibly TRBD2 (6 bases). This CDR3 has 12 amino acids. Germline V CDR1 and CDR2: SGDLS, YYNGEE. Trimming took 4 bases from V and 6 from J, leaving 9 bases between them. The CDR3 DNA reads TGTGCCAGCAGCCCGGAGGGTGATACGCAGTATTTT. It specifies CASSPEGDTQYF.

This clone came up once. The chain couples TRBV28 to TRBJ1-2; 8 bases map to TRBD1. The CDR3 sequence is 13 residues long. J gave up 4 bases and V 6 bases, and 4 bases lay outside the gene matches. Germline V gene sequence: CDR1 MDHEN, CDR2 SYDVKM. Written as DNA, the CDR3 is TGTGCCAGCAGCCTCGGACAGGGCTATGGCTACACCTTC. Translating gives CASSLGQGYGYTF.

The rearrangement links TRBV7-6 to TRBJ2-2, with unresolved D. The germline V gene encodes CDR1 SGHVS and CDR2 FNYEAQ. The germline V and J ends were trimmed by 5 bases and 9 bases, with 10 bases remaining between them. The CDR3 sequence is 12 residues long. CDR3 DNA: TGTGCCAGCAGCCCGTCCGGTCGGGAGCTGTTTTTT. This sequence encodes CASSPSGRELFF. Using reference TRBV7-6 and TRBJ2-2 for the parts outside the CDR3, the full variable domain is GAGVSQSPRYKVTKRGQDVALRCDPISGHVSLYWYRQALGQGPEFLTYFNYEAQQDKSGLPNDRFSAERPEGSISTLTIQRTEQRDSAMYRCASSPSGRELFFGEGSRLTVL.

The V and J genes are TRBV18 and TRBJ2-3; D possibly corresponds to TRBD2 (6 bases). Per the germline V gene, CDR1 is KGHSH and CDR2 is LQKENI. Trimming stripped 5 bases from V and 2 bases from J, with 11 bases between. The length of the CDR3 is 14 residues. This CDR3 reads CASSYRDFTDTQYF. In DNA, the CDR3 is TGTGCCAGCTCATACCGGGACTTCACAGATACGCAGTATTTT.

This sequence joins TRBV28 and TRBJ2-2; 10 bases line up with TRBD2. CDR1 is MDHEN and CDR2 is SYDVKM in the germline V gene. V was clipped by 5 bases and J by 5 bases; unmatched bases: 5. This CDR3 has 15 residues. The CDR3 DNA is TGTGCCAGCAGTCCCAGCGGGAGGGGGACCGGGGAGCTGTTTTTT. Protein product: CASSPSGRGTGELFF. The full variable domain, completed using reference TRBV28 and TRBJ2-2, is DVKVTQSSRYLVKRTGEKVFLECVQDMDHENMFWYRQDPGLGLRLIYFSYDVKMKEKGDIPEGYSVSREKKERFSLILESASTNQTSMYLCASSPSGRGTGELFFGEGSRLTVL.